This TCR beta chain was sequenced in a study of blood T cell repertoires in COVID-19. Repertoires were generated with immunoSEQ multiplex PCR, while TCRdb's copy carries only in-frame clones and drops some. The sample carries about 250,000 clones, about 82% recorded once. From germline, CDR1 is SGHTA and CDR2 FQGNSA. This CDR3 region has 15 residues. V lost 5 bases and J lost 2, with 15 bases in between. Material: peripheral blood. The receptor comes from a man in his fifties or sixties with COVID-19, enrolled during active disease. The chain recombines TRBV7-2 with TRBJ1-2, with D tentatively TRBD1 (6 bases). Written as DNA, the CDR3 is TGTGCCAGCAGCCAAAACAGGGCTCCAAACTATGGCTACACCTTC. Protein product: CASSQNRAPNYGYTF.